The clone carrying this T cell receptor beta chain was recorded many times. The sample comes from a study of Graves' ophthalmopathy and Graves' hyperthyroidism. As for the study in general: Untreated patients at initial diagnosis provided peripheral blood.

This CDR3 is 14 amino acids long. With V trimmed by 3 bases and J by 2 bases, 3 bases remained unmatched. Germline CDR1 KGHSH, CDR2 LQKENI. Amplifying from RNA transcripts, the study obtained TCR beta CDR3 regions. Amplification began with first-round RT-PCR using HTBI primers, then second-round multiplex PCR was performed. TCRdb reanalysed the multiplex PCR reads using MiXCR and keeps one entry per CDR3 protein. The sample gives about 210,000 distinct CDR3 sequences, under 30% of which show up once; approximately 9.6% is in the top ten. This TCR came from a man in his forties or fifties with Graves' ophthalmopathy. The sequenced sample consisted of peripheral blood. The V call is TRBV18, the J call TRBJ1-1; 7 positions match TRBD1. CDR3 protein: CASSPRGGNTEAFF. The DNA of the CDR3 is TGTGCCAGCTCACCGAGAGGGGGCAACACTGAAGCTTTCTTT.